This is a list of T cell receptor beta chains from one sample in a study of molecular identifiers for immune sequencing clone quantification. TCRdb used MiXCR to reprocess the PCR reads, holding one entry per CDR3 protein. The repertoire includes some 580,000 distinct CDR3 sequences, 25% of them detected once, and around 0.78% sits in the top ten. The sequencing input was naive CD8+ T cells from blood, with Jurkat cell RNA spiked in. The receptors come from a human donor in good health. Some libraries in this study had Jurkat cell RNA spiked in. Both conserved end residues are part of each CDR3. Fields, in order: J gene, D gene, clone size, V gene, CDR3 DNA, CDR3 protein. A D gene is named only where the DNA matches it firmly. Size is stated for part of the rows, as once, few or many counts, or as a class when the clone is expanded.

J: TRBJ2-7; D: .; size: .; V: TRBV7-9; DNA: TGTGCCAGCAGCCTCCTCCGGGACCAAATTGACGAGCAGTACTTC; CDR3: CASSLLRDQIDEQYF
J: TRBJ1-4; D: TRBD1; size: .; V: TRBV29-1; DNA: TGCAACGGGACAGGTCCTTATAATGAAAAACTGTTTTTT; CDR3: CNGTGPYNEKLFF
J: TRBJ1-6; D: TRBD1; size: many; V: TRBV7-9; DNA: TGTGCCAGCAGTCCCGGGACAGGGTCCGCTTCACCCCTCCACTTT; CDR3: CASSPGTGSASPLHF
J: TRBJ1-5; D: .; size: many; V: TRBV5-6; DNA: TGTGCCAGCAGTTCCCTTGATCAGCCCCAGCATTTT; CDR3: CASSSLDQPQHF
J: TRBJ2-3; D: .; size: many; V: TRBV20-1; DNA: TGCAGTGCCCCAGATGGGTACCCAGATACGCAGTATTTT; CDR3: CSAPDGYPDTQYF
J: TRBJ2-7; D: .; size: .; V: TRBV4-2; DNA: TGTGCCAGCAGCCAAGATCCCGAGGGAGGAACCCTCTCCTACGAGCAGTACTTC; CDR3: CASSQDPEGGTLSYEQYF
J: TRBJ2-3; D: TRBD1; size: many; V: TRBV14; DNA: TGTGCCAGCAGCCAAGCCGGGACAGGGAGGTTGGATACGCAGTATTTT; CDR3: CASSQAGTGRLDTQYF
J: TRBJ2-7; D: .; size: few; V: TRBV19; DNA: TGTGCCAGTAGTATTGCTGGGGGGCCGTTGGACGAGCAGTACTTC; CDR3: CASSIAGGPLDEQYF
J: TRBJ2-7; D: TRBD1; size: .; V: TRBV5-5; DNA: TGTGCCAGCAGCGTGAGGACAGGGGCCGAGCAGTACTTC; CDR3: CASSVRTGAEQYF
J: TRBJ2-2; D: TRBD1; size: many; V: TRBV29-1; DNA: TGCAGTGGGACAGGCCTGCTCACCGGGGAGCTGTTTTTT; CDR3: CSGTGLLTGELFF
J: TRBJ1-6; D: .; size: .; V: TRBV20-1; DNA: TGCAGTGCTGGAGACTCTCAGAACTCCTATAATTCACCCCTCCACTTT; CDR3: CSAGDSQNSYNSPLHF
J: TRBJ2-2; D: .; size: many; V: TRBV7-6; DNA: TGTGCCAGCAGCTTAATGACCGGGGAGCTGTTTTTT; CDR3: CASSLMTGELFF
J: TRBJ1-2; D: .; size: few; V: TRBV12-3/TRBV12-4; DNA: TGTGCCAGCAGTTTGGTGCGGGACACCAATGGCTACACCTTC; CDR3: CASSLVRDTNGYTF
J: TRBJ1-4; D: .; size: many; V: TRBV7-9; DNA: TGTGCCAGCAAGAGTGAAGAAAAACTGTTTTTT; CDR3: CASKSEEKLFF
J: TRBJ2-7; D: TRBD1; size: many; V: TRBV24-1; DNA: TGTGCCACCAGTGGACAGGGGTCCTACGAGCAGTACTTC; CDR3: CATSGQGSYEQYF
J: TRBJ2-7; D: TRBD1; size: .; V: TRBV6-2/TRBV6-3; DNA: TGTGCCAGCAGTTGCTTGACAGGGTACGAGCAGTACTTC; CDR3: CASSCLTGYEQYF
J: TRBJ1-1; D: .; size: .; V: TRBV5-4; DNA: TGTGCCAGCAGCTCGGATTTGAACACTGAAGCTTTCTTT; CDR3: CASSSDLNTEAFF
J: TRBJ1-1; D: .; size: many; V: TRBV29-1; DNA: TGCAGCGATGACATACAGGGACTGAACACTGAAGCTTTCTTT; CDR3: CSDDIQGLNTEAFF
J: TRBJ2-2; D: TRBD1; size: .; V: TRBV5-4; DNA: TGTGCCAGCAGCTCGGGGACAGGGGGCCCCCGCGGCACCGGGGAGCTGTTTTTT; CDR3: CASSSGTGGPRGTGELFF
J: TRBJ2-2; D: TRBD1; size: many; V: TRBV14; DNA: TGTGCCAGCAGTCTGGGCCCGGGACAGGGATACACCGGGGAGCTGTTTTTT; CDR3: CASSLGPGQGYTGELFF
J: TRBJ2-1; D: .; size: .; V: TRBV14; DNA: TGTGCCAGCAGCCAAGTCTGGGGGATCGGCTACAATGAGCAGTTCTTC; CDR3: CASSQVWGIGYNEQFF
J: TRBJ2-7; D: .; size: few; V: TRBV21-1; DNA: TGTGCCAGCAGCATTGACAGGGTACCCTACGAGCAGTACTTC; CDR3: CASSIDRVPYEQYF
J: TRBJ2-3; D: .; size: few; V: TRBV21-1; DNA: TGTGCCAGCAGCAAAGATCTAAGCGGGGTGGGAGAGGCGGTCACAGATACGCAGTATTTT; CDR3: CASSKDLSGVGEAVTDTQYF
J: TRBJ2-3; D: .; size: many; V: TRBV7-6; DNA: TGTGCCAGCAGCTTTAAGGACCACCACGAAGACGACACAGATACGCAGTATTTT; CDR3: CASSFKDHHEDDTDTQYF
J: TRBJ2-5; D: .; size: many; V: TRBV6-2/TRBV6-3; DNA: TGTGCCAGCAGTGAAGACGGCTCCCAGTACTTC; CDR3: CASSEDGSQYF
J: TRBJ1-1; D: .; size: few; V: TRBV5-1; DNA: TGCGCCAGCAGAGGCGAATACACTGAAGCTTTCTTT; CDR3: CASRGEYTEAFF
J: TRBJ2-6; D: .; size: many; V: TRBV14; DNA: TGTGCCAGCAGCCATCTGAGCTCTGGGGCCAACGTCCTGACTTTC; CDR3: CASSHLSSGANVLTF
J: TRBJ1-3; D: .; size: many; V: TRBV20-1; DNA: TGCAGTGCTAGAGATTGGGATTCTGGAAACACCATATATTTT; CDR3: CSARDWDSGNTIYF
J: TRBJ2-7; D: .; size: many; V: TRBV5-5; DNA: TGTGCCAGCAGCTTTGATTGGGAGCAGTACTTC; CDR3: CASSFDWEQYF
J: TRBJ1-1; D: .; size: .; V: TRBV5-1; DNA: TGCGCCAGCCGCTTGGTGGGGGGGGGTGAAGCTTTCTTT; CDR3: CASRLVGGGEAFF
J: TRBJ1-1; D: .; size: .; V: TRBV27; DNA: TGTGCCAGCAGTGCAGACAGGTTGAACACTGAAGCTTTCTTT; CDR3: CASSADRLNTEAFF